This TCR beta chain was sequenced during a study of regulatory T cells in long-lasting Graves disease. Time point denoted: newly diagnosed GD, antithyroid drugs for less than 3 months. Isolated PBMC RNA provided the starting material for the TCR library. Patient provenance is recorded as an endocrinology department in Xi'an, China. Combining iRepertoire HTBI primers with Arm-PCR of CDR3 regions, the authors built TCR beta libraries. TCRdb called the multiplex PCR reads again in MiXCR, with one record for every CDR3 protein. The data hold about 330,000 distinct CDR3 sequences, with around 16% observed a single time. Of note for this clonotype: The junction shows a germline mismatch at one end, possibly a read error.

These data are also associated with another study on T cells in Graves' hyperthyroidism and ophthalmopathy. This second report adds: Newly diagnosed hyperthyroidism patients aged 18 to 65 years had disease lasting under 2 months. During a first-round RT-PCR of the TCR CDR3, the HTBI primer set was used.

The starting material was peripheral blood mononuclear cells (PBMCs), obtained at new diagnosis, from a patient treated with antithyroid drugs. The origin of this receptor is a woman aged 18 to 35 with Graves disease.

The CDR3 DNA reads TGTGCTAGTGGCCGGGGGCTAAGCACAGGTACGCAGTATTTT. Its translation is CASGRGLSTGTQYF. The chain employs TRBV12-5 and TRBJ2-3, with D possibly being TRBD1 or TRBD2 (6 bases each). The CDR3 totals 14 residues. CDR1 is LGHNT, CDR2 FRNRAP, per germline.